This TCR beta chain was sequenced in a study of shared clonotypes between healthy human individuals. TCRdb's table, derived via immunoSEQ multiplex PCR, lists solely in-frame clones and lacks some. The table shows 2 million to 2.5 million clones, with around 92% occurring only once. Trimming pared 2 bases from V and 4 bases from J, leaving 13 bases between. CDR1 and CDR2 (germline): SGDLS, YYNGEE. The CDR3 has 15 residues. The TCR originated in a man aged 18 to 35 in good health. Some clones in this sample may be carry-over from other donors' samples. Sequencing input: naive CD4+ T cells from PBMCs. Indicated subset: CD45RA+ positively selected. This chain uses TRBV9 with TRBJ2-1, with D tentatively TRBD1 or TRBD2 (5 bases each). The CDR3 protein is CASSVQGWGYNEQFF. In nucleotides, the CDR3 is TGTGCCAGCAGCGTGCAGGGATGGGGGTACAATGAGCAGTTCTTC.